This T cell receptor beta chain is drawn from a study of human T cells and chemical hapten exposure. Across the study: The patch tests put 0.01% DPC on the skin of the upper back and were read 6 days later. Patients, largely female, had alopecia areata, totalis or universalis. The study, taken as a whole, reports: Counts of expanded TCRs at PT1 were positively correlated with patch test score.

Time point indicated: pre-sensitization, week 0. Treatment of the sample: therapeutic diphenylcyclopropenone sensitization with weekly scalp DPC. Each cDNA molecule in the library carried unique molecular identifiers. TCRdb processed the RACE reads anew with MiXCR; each CDR3 protein has one entry. The repertoire has approximately 60,000 distinct CDR3 sequences, roughly 9.8% of them found once; the top ten carry 9.6%. On this clonotype: The antigen remains undetermined.

The CDR3 totals 14 residues. The V gene lost 4 bases and the J gene lost 8 bases, with 15 bases spanning the gap. In germline, CDR1 is MNHEY, CDR2 SVGAGI. The source of this sequence is a man aged 35-49 years with alopecia areata. Some clones in this sample may be carry-over from other donors' samples. Material: whole blood, obtained in connection with sensitization to the hapten diphenylcyclopropenone (DPC). This rearrangement joins TRBV6-5 to TRBJ2-4; maybe TRBD2 (7 bases). DNA of the CDR3: TGTGCCAGCAGTTCCACAGGGAGGGAGGACATTCAGTACTTC. This gives the protein CASSSTGREDIQYF.